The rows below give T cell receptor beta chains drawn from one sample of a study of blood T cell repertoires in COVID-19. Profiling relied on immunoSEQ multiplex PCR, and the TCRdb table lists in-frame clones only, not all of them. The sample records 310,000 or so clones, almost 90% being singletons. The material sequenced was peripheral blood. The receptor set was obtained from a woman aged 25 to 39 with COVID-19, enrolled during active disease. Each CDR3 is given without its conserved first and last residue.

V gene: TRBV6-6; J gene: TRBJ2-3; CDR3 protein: ASSIAGAVADTQY
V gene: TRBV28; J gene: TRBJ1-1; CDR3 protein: ASRGEGPHTEAF
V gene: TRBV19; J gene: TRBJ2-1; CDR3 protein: ASRAGRAAVNEQF
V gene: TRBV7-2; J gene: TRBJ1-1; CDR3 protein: ASRLTGATEAF
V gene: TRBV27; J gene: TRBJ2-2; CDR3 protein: ASSAGIAGTGELF
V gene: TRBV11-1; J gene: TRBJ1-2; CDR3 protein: AVQEDYGYT
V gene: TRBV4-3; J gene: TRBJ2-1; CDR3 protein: ASSQPGTSGRRRDEQF
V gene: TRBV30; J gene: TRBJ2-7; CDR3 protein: ALTSGSLEQY
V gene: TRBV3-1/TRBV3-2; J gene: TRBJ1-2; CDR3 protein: ASSSAVGGYGYT
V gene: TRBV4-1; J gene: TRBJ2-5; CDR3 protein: ASSQNPNSETQY
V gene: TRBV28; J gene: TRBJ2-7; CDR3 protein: ASSQLYFGTGGYEQY
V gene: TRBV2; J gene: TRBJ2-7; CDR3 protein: ASSEGREDEQY
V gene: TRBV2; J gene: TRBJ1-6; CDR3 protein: ASGGTVRGSPLH
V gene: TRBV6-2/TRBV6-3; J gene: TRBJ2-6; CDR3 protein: ASSPQGYGANVLT
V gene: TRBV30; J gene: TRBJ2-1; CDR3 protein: AWRGTSGRAVASYNEQF
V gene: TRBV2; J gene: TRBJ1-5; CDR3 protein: ASSQGASNQPQH
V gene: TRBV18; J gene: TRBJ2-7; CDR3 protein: ASSPDKNYEQY
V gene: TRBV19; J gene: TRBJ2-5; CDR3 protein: ASSKREGLFAETQY
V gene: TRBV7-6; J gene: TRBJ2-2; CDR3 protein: ASSLALSGRGTGELF
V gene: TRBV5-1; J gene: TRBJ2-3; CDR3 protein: ASSLEIQGAQSTDTQY
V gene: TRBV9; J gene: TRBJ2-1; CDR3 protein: ASSVSPSVNEQF
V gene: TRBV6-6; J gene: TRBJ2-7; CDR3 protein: ASSYFGAYSYEQY
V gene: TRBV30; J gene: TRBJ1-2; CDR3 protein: AWAEGGVHYGYT
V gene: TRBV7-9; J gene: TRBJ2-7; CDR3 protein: ASSIAGTAISYEQY
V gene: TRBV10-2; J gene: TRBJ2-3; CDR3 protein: ASSEAGFTDTQY
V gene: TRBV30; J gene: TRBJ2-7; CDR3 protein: AWSNRGPYEQY
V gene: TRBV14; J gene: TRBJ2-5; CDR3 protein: ASSRRVSQETQY
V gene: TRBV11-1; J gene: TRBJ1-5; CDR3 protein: ASSLDGRANQPQH
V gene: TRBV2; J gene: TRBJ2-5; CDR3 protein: ASRAGVGETQY
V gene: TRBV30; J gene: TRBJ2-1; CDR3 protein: AWSGLAGVAEQF
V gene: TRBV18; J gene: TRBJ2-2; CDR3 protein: ASSPTQPGELF
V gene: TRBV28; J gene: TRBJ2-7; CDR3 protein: ASSLNGQAYEQY
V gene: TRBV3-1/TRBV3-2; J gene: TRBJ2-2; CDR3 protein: ASSRGLVNTGELF
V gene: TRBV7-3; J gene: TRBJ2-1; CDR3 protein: ASSSNSGRAKDEQF
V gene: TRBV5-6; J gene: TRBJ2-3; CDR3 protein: ASSSTSGRKDTQY
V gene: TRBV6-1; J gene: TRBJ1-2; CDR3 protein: ASRPPTGGYT
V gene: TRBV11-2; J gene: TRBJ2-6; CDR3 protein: ASSFSGISGANVLT
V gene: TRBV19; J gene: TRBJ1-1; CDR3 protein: ASSTQGANTEAF
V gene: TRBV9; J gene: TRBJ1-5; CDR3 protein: ASNSGGDNQPQH
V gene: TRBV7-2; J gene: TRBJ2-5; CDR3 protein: ASSSTSGRATQY
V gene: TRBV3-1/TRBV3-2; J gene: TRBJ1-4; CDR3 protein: ASSPGWVGEKLF
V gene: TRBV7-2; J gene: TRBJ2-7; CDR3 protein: ASSFGIRGNEQY
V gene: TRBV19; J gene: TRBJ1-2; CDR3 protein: ASSPTGGGYYGYT
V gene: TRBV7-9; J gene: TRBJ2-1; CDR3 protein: ASSLPPPETAYNEQF